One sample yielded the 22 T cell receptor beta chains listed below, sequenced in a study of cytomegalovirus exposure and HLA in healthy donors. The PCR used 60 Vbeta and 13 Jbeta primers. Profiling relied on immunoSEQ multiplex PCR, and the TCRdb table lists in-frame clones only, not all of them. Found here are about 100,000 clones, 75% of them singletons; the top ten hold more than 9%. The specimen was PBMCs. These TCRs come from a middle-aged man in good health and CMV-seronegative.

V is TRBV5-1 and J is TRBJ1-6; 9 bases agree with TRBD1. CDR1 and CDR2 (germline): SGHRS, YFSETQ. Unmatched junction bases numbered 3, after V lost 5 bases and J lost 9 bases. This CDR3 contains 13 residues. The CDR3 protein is CASRDRGGSPLHF. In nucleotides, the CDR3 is TGCGCCAGCAGGGACAGGGGTGGTTCACCCCTCCACTTT.

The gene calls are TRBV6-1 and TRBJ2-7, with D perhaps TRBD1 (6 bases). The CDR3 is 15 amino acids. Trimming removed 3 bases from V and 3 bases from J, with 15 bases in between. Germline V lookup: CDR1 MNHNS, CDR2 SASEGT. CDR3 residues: CASSDLGTPLYEQYF. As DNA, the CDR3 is TGTGCCAGCAGTGACCTCGGGACACCTCTCTACGAGCAGTACTTC.

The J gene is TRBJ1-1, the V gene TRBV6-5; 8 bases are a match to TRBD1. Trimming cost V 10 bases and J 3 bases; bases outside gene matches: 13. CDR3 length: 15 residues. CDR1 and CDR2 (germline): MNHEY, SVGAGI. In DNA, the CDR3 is TGTGCCACCAAAACTCAGGGGGCAAGGTACACTGAAGCTTTCTTT. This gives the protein CATKTQGARYTEAFF.

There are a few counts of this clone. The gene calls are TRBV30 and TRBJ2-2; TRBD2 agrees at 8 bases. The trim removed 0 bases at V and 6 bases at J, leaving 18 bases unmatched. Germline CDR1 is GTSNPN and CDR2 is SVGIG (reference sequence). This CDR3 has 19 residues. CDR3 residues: CAWSVLTGGLIYVPGELFF. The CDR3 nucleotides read TGTGCCTGGAGTGTCCTTACGGGGGGGCTTATTTACGTCCCCGGGGAGCTGTTTTTT.

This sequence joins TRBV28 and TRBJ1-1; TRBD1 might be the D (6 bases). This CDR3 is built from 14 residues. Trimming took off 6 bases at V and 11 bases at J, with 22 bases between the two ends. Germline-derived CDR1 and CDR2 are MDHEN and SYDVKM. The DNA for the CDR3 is TGTGCCAGCAGCCCGTCGGGGGGGCCCGTATCGGCTTTCTTT. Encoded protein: CASSPSGGPVSAFF.

The CDR3 region is CASSRDRGQPQHF. Written as DNA, the CDR3 is TGCGCCAGCAGCCGGGACAGGGGTCAGCCCCAGCATTTT. The chain employs TRBV5-1 and TRBJ1-5, with 10 nucleotides matching TRBD1. Germline values: CDR1 SGHRS, CDR2 YFSETQ. With V trimmed by 4 bases and J by 6 bases, 1 base remained unmatched. The CDR3 consists of 13 residues.

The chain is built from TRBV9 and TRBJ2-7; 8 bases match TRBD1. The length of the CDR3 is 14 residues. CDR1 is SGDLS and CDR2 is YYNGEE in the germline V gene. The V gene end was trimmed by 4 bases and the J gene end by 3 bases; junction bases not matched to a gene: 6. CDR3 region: CASSPGQGNYEQYF. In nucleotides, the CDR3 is TGTGCCAGCAGCCCAGGACAGGGAAACTACGAGCAGTACTTC. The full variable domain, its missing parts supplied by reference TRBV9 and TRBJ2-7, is DSGVTQTPKHLITATGQRVTLRCSPRSGDLSVYWYQQSLDQGLQFLIQYYNGEERAKGNILERFSAQQFPDLHSELNLSSLELGDSALYFCASSPGQGNYEQYFGPGTRLTVT.

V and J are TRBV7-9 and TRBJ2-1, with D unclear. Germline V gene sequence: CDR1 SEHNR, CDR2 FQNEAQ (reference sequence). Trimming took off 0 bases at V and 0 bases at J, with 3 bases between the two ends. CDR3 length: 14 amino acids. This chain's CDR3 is CASSLASSYNEQFF. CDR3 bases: TGTGCCAGCAGCTTAGCGAGCTCCTACAATGAGCAGTTCTTC.

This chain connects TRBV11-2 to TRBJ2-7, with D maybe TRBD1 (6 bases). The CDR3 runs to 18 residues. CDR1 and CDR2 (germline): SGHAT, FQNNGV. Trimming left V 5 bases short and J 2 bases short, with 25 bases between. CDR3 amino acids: CASSPLNRAQRATYEQYF. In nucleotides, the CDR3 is TGTGCCAGCAGCCCCTTAAACAGGGCTCAACGGGCTACCTACGAGCAGTACTTC.

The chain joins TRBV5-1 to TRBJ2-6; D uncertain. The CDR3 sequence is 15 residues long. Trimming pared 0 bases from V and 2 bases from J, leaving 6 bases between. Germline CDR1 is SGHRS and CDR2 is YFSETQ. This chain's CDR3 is CASSLGGPGANVLTF. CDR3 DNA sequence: TGCGCCAGCAGCTTGGGTGGGCCTGGGGCCAACGTCCTGACTTTC.

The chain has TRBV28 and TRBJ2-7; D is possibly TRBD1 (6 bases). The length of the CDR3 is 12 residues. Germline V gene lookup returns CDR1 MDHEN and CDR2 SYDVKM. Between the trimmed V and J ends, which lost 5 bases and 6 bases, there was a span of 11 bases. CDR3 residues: CASSEDSFEQYF. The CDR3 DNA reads TGTGCCAGCAGTGAGGACAGCTTCGAGCAGTACTTC.

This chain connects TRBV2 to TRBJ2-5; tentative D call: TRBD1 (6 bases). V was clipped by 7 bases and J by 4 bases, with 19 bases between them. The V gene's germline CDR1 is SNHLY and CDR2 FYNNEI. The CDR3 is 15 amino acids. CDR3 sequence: CASNRDKKAGETQYF. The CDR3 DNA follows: TGTGCCAGCAATAGGGACAAAAAGGCCGGAGAGACCCAGTACTTC.

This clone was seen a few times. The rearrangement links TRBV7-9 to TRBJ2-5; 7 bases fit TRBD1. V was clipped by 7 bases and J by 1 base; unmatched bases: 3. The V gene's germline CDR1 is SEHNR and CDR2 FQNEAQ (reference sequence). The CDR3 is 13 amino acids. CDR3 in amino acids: CASNRDSQETQYF. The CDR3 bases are TGTGCCAGCAACCGGGACAGCCAAGAGACCCAGTACTTC.

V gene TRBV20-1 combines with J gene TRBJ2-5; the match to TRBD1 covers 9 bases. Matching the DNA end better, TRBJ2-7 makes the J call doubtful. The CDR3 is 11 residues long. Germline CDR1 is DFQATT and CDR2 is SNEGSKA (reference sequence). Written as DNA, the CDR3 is TGCAGTGGACAGGGGGGTGGCGAGCAGTACTTC. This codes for CSGQGGGEQYF.

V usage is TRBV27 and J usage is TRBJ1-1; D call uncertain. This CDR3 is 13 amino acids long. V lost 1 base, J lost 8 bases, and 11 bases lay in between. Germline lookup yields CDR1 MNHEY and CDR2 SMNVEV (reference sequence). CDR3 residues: CASSLLIGREAFF. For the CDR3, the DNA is TGTGCCAGCAGTTTATTAATTGGCAGGGAAGCTTTCTTT.

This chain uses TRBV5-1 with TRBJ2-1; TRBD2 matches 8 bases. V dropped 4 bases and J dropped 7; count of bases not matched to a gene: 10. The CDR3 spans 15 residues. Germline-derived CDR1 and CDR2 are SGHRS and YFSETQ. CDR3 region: CASSVTPGLGNEQFF. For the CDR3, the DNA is TGCGCCAGCAGCGTGACTCCGGGACTAGGGAATGAGCAGTTCTTC.

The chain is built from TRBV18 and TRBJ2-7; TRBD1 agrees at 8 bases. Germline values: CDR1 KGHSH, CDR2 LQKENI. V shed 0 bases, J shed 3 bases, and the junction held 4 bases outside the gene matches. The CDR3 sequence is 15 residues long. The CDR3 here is CASSPPDRADYEQYF. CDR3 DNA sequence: TGTGCCAGCTCACCACCGGACAGGGCGGACTACGAGCAGTACTTC.

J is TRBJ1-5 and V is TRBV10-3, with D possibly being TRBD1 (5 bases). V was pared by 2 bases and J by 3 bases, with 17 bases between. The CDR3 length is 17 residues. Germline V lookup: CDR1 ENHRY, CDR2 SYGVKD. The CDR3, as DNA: TGTGCCATCAGTGAGGGGGGGTACAGCGCTCACAATCAGCCCCAGCATTTT. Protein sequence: CAISEGGYSAHNQPQHF.

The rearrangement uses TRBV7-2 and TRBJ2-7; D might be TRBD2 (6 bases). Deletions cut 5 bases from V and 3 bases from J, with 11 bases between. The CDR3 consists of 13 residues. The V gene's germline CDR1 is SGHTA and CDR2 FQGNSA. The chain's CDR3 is CASSRGSVYEQYF. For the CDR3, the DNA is TGTGCCAGCAGCCGGGGGAGCGTCTACGAGCAGTACTTC. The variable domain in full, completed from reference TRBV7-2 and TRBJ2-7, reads GAGVSQSPSNKVTEKGKDVELRCDPISGHTALYWYRQSLGQGLEFLIYFQGNSAPDKSGLPSDRFSAERTGGSVSTLTIQRTQQEDSAVYLCASSRGSVYEQYFGPGTRLTVT.

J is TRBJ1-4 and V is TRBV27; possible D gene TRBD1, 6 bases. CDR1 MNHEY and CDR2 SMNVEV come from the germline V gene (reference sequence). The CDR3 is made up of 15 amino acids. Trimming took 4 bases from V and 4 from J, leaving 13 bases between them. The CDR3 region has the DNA TGTGCCAGCAGTTACGGATACAGGGATAATGAAAAACTGTTTTTT. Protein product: CASSYGYRDNEKLFF.

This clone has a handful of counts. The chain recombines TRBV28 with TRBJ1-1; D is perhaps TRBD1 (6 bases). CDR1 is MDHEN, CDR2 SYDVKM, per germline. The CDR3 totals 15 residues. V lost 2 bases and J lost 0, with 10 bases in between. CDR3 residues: CASSLGGHLNTEAFF. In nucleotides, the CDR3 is TGTGCCAGCAGTTTAGGGGGCCACCTGAACACTGAAGCTTTCTTT.

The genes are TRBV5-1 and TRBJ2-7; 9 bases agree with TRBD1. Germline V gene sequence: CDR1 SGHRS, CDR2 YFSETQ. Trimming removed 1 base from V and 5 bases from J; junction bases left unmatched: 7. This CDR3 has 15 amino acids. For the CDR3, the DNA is TGCGCCAGCAGCTTGCTACAGGGGGCTGAGAACGAGCAGTACTTC. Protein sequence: CASSLLQGAENEQYF.